The TCR beta chain described here comes from a study of graft-versus-host responses after intestinal transplantation (dated by TCRdb to about 2021). Describing the broader study: The transplants that recipients got were multivisceral, liver-intestinal, or isolated intestinal. Graft-versus-host and host-versus-graft alloreactive T cell clones were tracked in the graft, circulation and bone marrow after intestinal transplantation using bulk TCR-beta CDR3 sequencing. Alloreactive clones were identified by sequencing pre-transplant mixed lymphocyte reaction products and comparing them with unstimulated pre-transplant donor and recipient T cells. The cohort enrolled 20 to 25 intestinal transplant recipients, one of whom was a retransplant, and a few patients without pretransplant specimens were excluded. Rather than being sequenced by the commercial service, samples from a few later patients were sequenced in-house on an Illumina MiSeq and processed with MiXCR. A peak of at least 4% donor T cells among recipient peripheral blood mononuclear cells was the definition used for donor T cell macrochimerism. Every recipient was given anti-thymocyte globulin induction, followed by about 3 years of maintenance tacrolimus and steroids.

As to this clone: What antigen it recognizes has not been identified. Nothing much larger sits one base from this clone, and base qualities are not available.

What the study reported, not specific to this receptor: GvH clones were found in recipient bone marrow, and some of the GvH clones appeared earlier in ileal mucosa or blood, which is consistent with an intestinal mucosal origin. Patients with donor T cell macrochimerism had high GvH to HvG T cell clonal ratios in their allografts. Early after transplant, peak levels of circulating GvH clones were associated with declines in HvG clones. The relatively low number and heterogeneity of intestinal transplant patients limited the conclusions.

Receptor libraries were prepared by the immunoSEQ multiplex PCR assay. For most patients, genomic DNA was isolated with the Qiagen DNeasy Blood and Tissue Kit and shipped frozen to Adaptive Biotechnologies for TCR sequencing. For most patients, genomic DNA was subjected to high-throughput TCR-beta CDR3 sequencing by Adaptive Biotechnologies. As for how the authors treated the data: Adaptive's ImmunoSEQ software supplied the TCR sequencing data for under 20 patients, while MiXCR and VDJtools were used to process three other patients. To correct CD4 versus CD8 sorting errors, sequences present in both subsets at a frequency ratio below 5:1 were removed. Because the origin of CDR3 nucleotide sequences shared between donor and recipient could not be assigned, those sequences were removed. To count as alloreactive, a clone needed at least 2-fold expansion over unstimulated cells and a minimum CFSE-low frequency of 0.002% (template counts) or 0.001% (read counts). Mappable clones were those detected in sequenced pre-transplant spleen, lymph node, or MLR CFSE-low populations of the donor or recipient. Cumulative frequency of alloreactive clones was calculated as a percentage of all sequences weighted by copy number. Entries here come from immuneACCESS through TCRdb and include only in-frame sequences with V and J called. Some clones fail to appear in such tables; in the studies checked, an unresolved V gene covers under half of the shortfall, and the cause of the remainder is unknown. Clonal size and the V and J genes are those of that table, whereas D and trimming came from the DNA. The sample table records some 120,000 clones; more than 90% of these occur just once. The top ten clonotypes cover roughly 0.24% of the sample.

In light of the paper, this sample's time point label describes: cells obtained before transplantation from donor or recipient. CD3+CD4+ and CD3+CD8+ populations were FACS-sorted from unstimulated pre-transplant donor and recipient cells taken from spleen or lymph nodes. The CDR3 numbers 13 residues from cysteine through phenylalanine. Left in the record is the CDR3 DNA by itself, 39 bases read in frame from the first base. V is shortened by 8 bases, J by 1 base, and the region joining them spans 10 bases. The germline V gene (reference sequence) specifies MNHEY as CDR1 and SMNVEV as CDR2. The sequence derives from a human donor who was the organ donor for an intestinal transplant. The chain is made from TRBV27 and TRBJ2-3; 6 matching bases give a weak D call of TRBD1. The sequences come from unstimulated CD4+ T cells sorted from spleen or lymph node cells, collected before transplant. The CDR3 is CASRRQGTDTQYF. The DNA is as follows: TGTGCCAGCCGTAGACAGGGCACAGATACGCAGTATTTT.